This is a list of T cell receptor beta chains from one sample in a study of T cell responses to AZD1222 COVID-19 vaccine. Method: immunoSEQ multiplex PCR; TCRdb's copy keeps in-frame clones and lacks some. Seen here are tens of thousands of clones, 85% to 90% observed once, and the top ten hold approximately 5.4%. The sequences come from peripheral blood, collected on day 0 of AZD1222 vaccination. The receptors shown here come from an adult in good health. CDR3s include the opening cysteine and the closing phenylalanine or tryptophan. The order of the fields is clone size, V gene, D gene, J gene, CDR3 DNA, CDR3 protein. The D gene is left open where the match is weak. Not every row has a clone size; where given, it reads once, few, many or a size class.

NA	TRBV28	TRBD1	TRBJ1-2	TGTGCCAGCAGTACCGGGACAGGGGTACGGGGCTACACCTTC	CASSTGTGVRGYTF
NA	TRBV7-2	NA	TRBJ2-3	TGTGCCAGCAGCTTAATCCCCGTCGCGAGTATCACAGATACGCAGTATTTT	CASSLIPVASITDTQYF
NA	TRBV4-3	TRBD1	TRBJ1-4	TGCGCCAGCAGCCAACCAGCCGGGGACAGAGTTGAAAAACTGTTTTTT	CASSQPAGDRVEKLFF
NA	TRBV5-1	NA	TRBJ1-5	TGCGCCAGCAGCTTGGGGGGGTATAGCAATCAGCCCCAGCATTTT	CASSLGGYSNQPQHF
few	TRBV25-1	NA	TRBJ1-4	TGTGCCAGCAGTCCCTGGGGGGTTGAGAATGAAAAACTGTTTTTT	CASSPWGVENEKLFF
NA	TRBV4-3	NA	TRBJ1-2	TGCGCCAGCAGCCAAGATCTCACAGGCCTTAATGGCTACACCTTC	CASSQDLTGLNGYTF
NA	TRBV9	NA	TRBJ1-6	TGTGCCAGCAGCGTAGCTGGGGGATTCCAGAACCTCCACTTT	CASSVAGGFQNLHF
NA	TRBV25-1	NA	TRBJ1-2	TGTGCCAGCAAAGGCGGAGACTTTTCCAATAACTATGGCTACACCTTC	CASKGGDFSNNYGYTF
NA	TRBV12-3/TRBV12-4	TRBD2	TRBJ2-3	TGTGCTCCTCGGCCAGCGGGGGACGATACGCAGTATTTT	CAPRPAGDDTQYF
NA	TRBV9	TRBD2	TRBJ2-1	TGTGCCAGCAGCGTAGACTCTGGACTAGCGGGGGTCCTATTCTTC	CASSVDSGLAGVLFF
NA	TRBV14	NA	TRBJ2-7	TGTGCCAGCAATTCAGCGGACACCTACGAGCAGTACTTC	CASNSADTYEQYF
NA	TRBV19	TRBD1	TRBJ2-7	TGTGCCAGTAGTGAAAGACAGGGAAATACCTACGAGCAGTACTTC	CASSERQGNTYEQYF
NA	TRBV11-2	NA	TRBJ2-5	TGTGCCAGCAGCTTGTTTACGGGGGGCACTCAAGAGACCCAGTACTTC	CASSLFTGGTQETQYF
NA	TRBV30	TRBD1	TRBJ1-4	TGTGCCTGGAGGACAGGGGTTTATGGTGAAAAACTGTTTTTT	CAWRTGVYGEKLFF
NA	TRBV6-1	NA	TRBJ2-3	TGTGCCAGCAGTGAACTTCGGGGGGCGCTCACAGATACGCAGTATTTT	CASSELRGALTDTQYF
NA	TRBV5-1	TRBD1	TRBJ2-6	TGCGCCAGCAGCCAGGGGACAGCTGGGGCCAACGTCCTGACTTTC	CASSQGTAGANVLTF
NA	TRBV19	NA	TRBJ2-7	TGTGCCAGTACAGGAGCTCACCCCTCCTACGAGCAGTACTTC	CASTGAHPSYEQYF
NA	TRBV6-2/TRBV6-3	TRBD2	TRBJ2-7	TGTGCCAGCAGTTACGGGGGTAGTGCGGGGGTCGAGCAGTACTTC	CASSYGGSAGVEQYF
NA	TRBV11-3	NA	TRBJ2-1	TGTGCCAGCAGCTTAGCGGGGTTTAATGAGCAGTTCTTC	CASSLAGFNEQFF
NA	TRBV7-9	NA	TRBJ1-1	TGTGCCAGCAGCTTAGGGGAGGGAACTAGGGCTTTCTTT	CASSLGEGTRAFF
NA	TRBV28	NA	TRBJ1-5	TGTGCCAGCAGACCCCAGAGAGTAGGGGCTGCGAATCAGCCCCAGCATTTT	CASRPQRVGAANQPQHF
NA	TRBV2	NA	TRBJ1-5	TGTGCCACAAGCGGGGGTCGTTATAGCAATCAGCCCCAGCATTTT	CATSGGRYSNQPQHF